This T cell receptor (beta chain) was sequenced during a study of OX40 agonist ivuxolimab in advanced cancers. General study points: Low clonal expansion, among the lowest seen, marked partial responders at 0.1-3.0 mg/kg.

V was clipped by 6 bases and J by 1 base, with 3 bases between them. Germline assignment: CDR1 MNHEY and CDR2 SMNVEV (reference sequence). The CDR3 covers 11 residues. TCRdb's table, derived via immunoSEQ multiplex PCR, lists solely in-frame clones and lacks some. This sample has tens of thousands of clones, with 80% to 85% found just once. Turning to this clone: The antigen is unknown.

V is TRBV27 and J is TRBJ2-5; D gene unclear. The sequence was collected from an adult with an advanced solid tumor such as melanoma, head and neck, liver or kidney cancer. Sequences were derived from CD4+ or CD8+ T cells sorted from blood, sampled in a trial of the OX40 agonist ivuxolimab. Here the CDR3 DNA reads TGTGCCAGCAGACTCCAAGAGACCCAGTACTTC. Its protein is CASRLQETQYF.